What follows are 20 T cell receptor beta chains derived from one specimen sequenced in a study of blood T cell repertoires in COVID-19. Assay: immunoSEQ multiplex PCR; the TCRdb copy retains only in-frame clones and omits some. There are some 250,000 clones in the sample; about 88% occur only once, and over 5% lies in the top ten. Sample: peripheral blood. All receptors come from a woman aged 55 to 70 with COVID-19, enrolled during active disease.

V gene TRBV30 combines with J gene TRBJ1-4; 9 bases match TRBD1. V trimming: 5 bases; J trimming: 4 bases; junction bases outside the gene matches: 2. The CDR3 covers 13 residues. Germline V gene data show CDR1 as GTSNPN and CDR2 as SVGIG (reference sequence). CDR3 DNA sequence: TGTGCCTGGGTGGGACAGGGTAATGAAAAACTGTTTTTT. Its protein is CAWVGQGNEKLFF.

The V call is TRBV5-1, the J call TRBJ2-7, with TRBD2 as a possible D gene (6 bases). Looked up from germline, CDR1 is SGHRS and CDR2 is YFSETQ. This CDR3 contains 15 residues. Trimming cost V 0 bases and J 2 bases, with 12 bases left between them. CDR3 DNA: TGCGCCAGCAGCTTGGGTCGGGGACTGACCTACGAGCAGTACTTC. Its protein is CASSLGRGLTYEQYF.

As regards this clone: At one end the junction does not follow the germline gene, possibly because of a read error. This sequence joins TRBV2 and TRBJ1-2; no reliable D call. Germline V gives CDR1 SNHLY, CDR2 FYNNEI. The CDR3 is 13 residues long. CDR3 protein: CASTEQTYYGYTF. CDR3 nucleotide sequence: TGTGCCAGCACTGAACAGACTTACTATGGCTACACCTTC. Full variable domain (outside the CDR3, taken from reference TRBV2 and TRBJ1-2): EPEVTQTPSHQVTQMGQEVILRCVPISNHLYFYWYRQILGQKVEFLVSFYNNEISEKSEIFDDQFSVERPDGSNFTLKIRSTKLEDSAMYFCASTEQTYYGYTFGSGTRLTVV.

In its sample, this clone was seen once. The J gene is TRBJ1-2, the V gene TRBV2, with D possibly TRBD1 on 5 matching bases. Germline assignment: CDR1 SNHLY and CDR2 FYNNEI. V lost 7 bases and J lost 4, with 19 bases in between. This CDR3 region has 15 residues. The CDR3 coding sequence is TGTGCCAGCACCTTACAAGCACAGGCCGTCTATGGCTACACCTTC. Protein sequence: CASTLQAQAVYGYTF.

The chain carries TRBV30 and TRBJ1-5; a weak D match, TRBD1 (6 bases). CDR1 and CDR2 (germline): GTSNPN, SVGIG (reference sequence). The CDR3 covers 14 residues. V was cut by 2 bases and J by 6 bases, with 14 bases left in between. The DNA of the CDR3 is TGTGCCTGGAGTTTACAGGGATCGGCTCAGCCCCAGCATTTT. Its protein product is CAWSLQGSAQPQHF.

CDR3 DNA: TGTGCCAGCATGACAGCTGCCCAGCCCCAGCATTTT. This translates into CASMTAAQPQHF. The chain carries TRBV19 and TRBJ1-5, with D tentatively TRBD1 (5 bases). The CDR3 has 12 amino acids. The germline V and J ends were trimmed by 9 bases and 7 bases, with 13 bases remaining between them. Germline lookup yields CDR1 LNHDA and CDR2 SQIVND (reference sequence).

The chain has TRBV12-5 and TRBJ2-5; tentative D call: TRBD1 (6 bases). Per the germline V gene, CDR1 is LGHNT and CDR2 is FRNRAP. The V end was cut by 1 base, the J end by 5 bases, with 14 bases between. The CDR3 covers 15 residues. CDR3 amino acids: CASGLEQGMGETQYF. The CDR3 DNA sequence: TGTGCTAGTGGTTTGGAGCAGGGGATGGGGGAGACCCAGTACTTC.

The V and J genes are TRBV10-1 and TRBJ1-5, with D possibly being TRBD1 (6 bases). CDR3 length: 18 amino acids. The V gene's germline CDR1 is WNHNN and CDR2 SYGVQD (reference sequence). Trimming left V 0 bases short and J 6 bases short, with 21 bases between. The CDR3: CASSESFRGRGLTQPQHF. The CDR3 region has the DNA TGCGCCAGCAGTGAGTCCTTTCGGGGGCGGGGGTTGACTCAGCCCCAGCATTTT.

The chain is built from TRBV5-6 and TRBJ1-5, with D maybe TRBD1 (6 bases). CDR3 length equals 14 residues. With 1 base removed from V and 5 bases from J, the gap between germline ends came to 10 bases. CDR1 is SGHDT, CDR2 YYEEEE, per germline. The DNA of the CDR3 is TGTGCCAGCAGCTTGCAGGGGTCTCATCAGCCCCAGCATTTT. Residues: CASSLQGSHQPQHF.

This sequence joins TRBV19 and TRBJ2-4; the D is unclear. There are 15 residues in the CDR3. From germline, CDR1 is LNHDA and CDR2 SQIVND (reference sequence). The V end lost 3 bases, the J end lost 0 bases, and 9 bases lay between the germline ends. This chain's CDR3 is CASSIERLAKNIQYF. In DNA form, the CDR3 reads TGTGCCAGTAGTATTGAACGGTTAGCCAAAAACATTCAGTACTTC.

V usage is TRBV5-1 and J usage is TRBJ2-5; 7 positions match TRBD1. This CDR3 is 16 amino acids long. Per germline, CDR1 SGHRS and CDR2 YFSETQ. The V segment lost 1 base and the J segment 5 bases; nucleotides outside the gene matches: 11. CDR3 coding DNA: TGCGCCAGCAGCTTGCCAACAGGGGCGGCCGGTGAGACCCAGTACTTC. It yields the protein CASSLPTGAAGETQYF.

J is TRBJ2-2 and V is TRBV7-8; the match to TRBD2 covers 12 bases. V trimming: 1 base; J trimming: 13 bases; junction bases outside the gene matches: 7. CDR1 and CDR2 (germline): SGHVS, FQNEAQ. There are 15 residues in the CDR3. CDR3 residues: CASSLVASGRAGLFF. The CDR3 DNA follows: TGTGCCAGCAGCTTAGTGGCTAGCGGGAGGGCTGGGCTGTTTTTT.

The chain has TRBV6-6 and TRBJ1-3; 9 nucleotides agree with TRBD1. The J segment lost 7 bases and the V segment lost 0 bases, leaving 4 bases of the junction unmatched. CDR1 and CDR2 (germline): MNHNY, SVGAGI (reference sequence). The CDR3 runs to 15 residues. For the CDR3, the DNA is TGTGCCAGCAGTTACTCGACGGACAGGGGCAACACCATATATTTT. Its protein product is CASSYSTDRGNTIYF.

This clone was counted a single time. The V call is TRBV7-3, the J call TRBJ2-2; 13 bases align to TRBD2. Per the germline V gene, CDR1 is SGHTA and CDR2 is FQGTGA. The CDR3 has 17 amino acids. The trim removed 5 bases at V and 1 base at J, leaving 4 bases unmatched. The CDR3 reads CASSPTSGRMNTGELFF. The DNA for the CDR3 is TGTGCCAGCAGCCCGACTAGCGGGAGGATGAACACCGGGGAGCTGTTTTTT.

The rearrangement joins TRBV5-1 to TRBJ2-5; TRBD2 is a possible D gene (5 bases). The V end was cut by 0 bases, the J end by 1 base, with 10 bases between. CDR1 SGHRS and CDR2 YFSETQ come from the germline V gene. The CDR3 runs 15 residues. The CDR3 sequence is CASSLAGVSQETQYF. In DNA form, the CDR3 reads TGCGCCAGCAGCTTGGCCGGGGTCTCCCAAGAGACCCAGTACTTC. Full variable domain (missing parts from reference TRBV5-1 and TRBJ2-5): KAGVTQTPRYLIKTRGQQVTLSCSPISGHRSVSWYQQTPGQGLQFLFEYFSETQRNKGNFPGRFSGRQFSNSRSEMNVSTLELGDSALYLCASSLAGVSQETQYFGPGTRLLVL.

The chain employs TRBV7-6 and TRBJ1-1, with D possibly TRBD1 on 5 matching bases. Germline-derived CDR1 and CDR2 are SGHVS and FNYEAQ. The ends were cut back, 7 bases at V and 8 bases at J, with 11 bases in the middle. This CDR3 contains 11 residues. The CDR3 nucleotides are TGTGCCAGCAAGGGCGGGGGAGAAGCTTTCTTT. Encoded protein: CASKGGGEAFF.

The CDR3 bases are TGTGCCAGCAGCCCGACAGGTTATAGCAATCAGCCCCAGCATTTT. This encodes CASSPTGYSNQPQHF. The rearrangement links TRBV3-1 (or the pseudogene TRBV3-2) to TRBJ1-5, with a weak D call TRBD1 (6 bases). CDR3 length equals 15 residues. Trimming cost V 4 bases and J 0 bases, with 10 bases left between them. Per germline, CDR1 LGHDT and CDR2 YNNKEL (reference sequence).

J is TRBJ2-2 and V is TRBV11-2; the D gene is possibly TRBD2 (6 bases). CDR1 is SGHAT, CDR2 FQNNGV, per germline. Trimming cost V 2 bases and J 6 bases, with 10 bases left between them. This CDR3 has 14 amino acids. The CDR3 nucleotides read TGTGCCAGCAGCTTATGGTGGGAGGCCGGGGAGCTGTTTTTT. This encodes CASSLWWEAGELFF.

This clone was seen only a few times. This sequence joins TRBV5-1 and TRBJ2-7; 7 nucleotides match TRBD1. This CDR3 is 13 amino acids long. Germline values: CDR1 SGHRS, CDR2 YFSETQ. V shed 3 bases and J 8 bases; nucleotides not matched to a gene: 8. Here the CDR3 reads CASSWGRQGKQYF. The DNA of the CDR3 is TGCGCCAGCAGCTGGGGCCGACAGGGCAAGCAGTACTTC.

The CDR3 DNA reads as TGTGCCAGCAGCTTCTCGAGGGGGCGAGGAGAGACCCAGTACTTC. It is translated as CASSFSRGRGETQYF. This chain uses TRBV5-4 with TRBJ2-5, with 7 bases that match TRBD1. V lost 2 bases to trimming and J lost 4 bases; unmatched junction nucleotides: 8. The germline V gene has CDR1 SGHNT and CDR2 YYREEE (reference sequence). This CDR3 is 15 amino acids long.